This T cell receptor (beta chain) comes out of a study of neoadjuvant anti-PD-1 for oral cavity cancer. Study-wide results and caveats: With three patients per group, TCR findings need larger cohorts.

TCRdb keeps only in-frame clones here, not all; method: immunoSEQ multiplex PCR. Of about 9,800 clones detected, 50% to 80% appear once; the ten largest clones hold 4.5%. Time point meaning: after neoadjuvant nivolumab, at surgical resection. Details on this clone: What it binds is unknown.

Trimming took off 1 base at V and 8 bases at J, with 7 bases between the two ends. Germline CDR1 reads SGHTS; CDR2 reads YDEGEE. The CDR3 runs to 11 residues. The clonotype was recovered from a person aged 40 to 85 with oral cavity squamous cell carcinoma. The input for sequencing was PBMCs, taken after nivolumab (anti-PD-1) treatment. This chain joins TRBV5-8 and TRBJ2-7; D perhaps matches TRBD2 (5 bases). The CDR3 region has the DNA TGTGCCAGCAGCTTGCGGGAACAGCAGTACTTC. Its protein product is CASSLREQQYF.